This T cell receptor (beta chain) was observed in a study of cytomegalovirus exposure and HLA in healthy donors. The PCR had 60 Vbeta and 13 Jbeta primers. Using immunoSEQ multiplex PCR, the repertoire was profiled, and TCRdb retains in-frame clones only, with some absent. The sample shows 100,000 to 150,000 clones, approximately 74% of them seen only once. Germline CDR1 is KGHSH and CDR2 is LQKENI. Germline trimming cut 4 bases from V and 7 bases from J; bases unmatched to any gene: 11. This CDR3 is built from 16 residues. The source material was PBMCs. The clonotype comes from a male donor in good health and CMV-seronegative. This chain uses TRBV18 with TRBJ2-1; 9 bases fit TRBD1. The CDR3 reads CASSLRDRVPWNEQFF. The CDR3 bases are TGTGCCAGCTCACTCCGGGACAGGGTCCCTTGGAATGAGCAGTTCTTC.